This TCR beta chain was sequenced for a study of cytomegalovirus exposure and HLA in healthy donors. In the PCR, 60 Vbeta and 13 Jbeta primers were used. The protocol was immunoSEQ multiplex PCR, while the TCRdb copy is restricted to in-frame clones and leaves out a portion. Of 150,000 or so clones in the sample, roughly 82% were seen once. CDR1 and CDR2 (germline): MNHEY, SMNVEV (reference sequence). The J segment lost 2 bases and the V segment lost 4 bases, leaving 15 bases of the junction unmatched. The CDR3 extends over 18 amino acids. General study results and limits: Later analysis suggested links between common viral pathogens and several top significant clusters. Per a later analysis, under 20,000 TCR beta sequences showed association with HLA alleles at 0.05 false discovery rate.

In the case of this clone: The antigen remains unidentified.

This TCR came from a woman in her thirties in good health and CMV-seronegative. V gene TRBV27 combines with J gene TRBJ2-7, with TRBD1 identical over 9 bases. The sequenced material came from PBMCs. The CDR3 bases are TGTGCCAGCAGTTCATGGTCCTCGGACAGGGGTCCCCCCTACGAGCAGTACTTC. It encodes CASSSWSSDRGPPYEQYF.